The 4 T cell receptor beta chains reported below all come from one sample, sequenced in a study of T cell responses to AZD1222 COVID-19 vaccine (dated by TCRdb to the early 2020s). Receptor amplification or capture employed the immunoSEQ multiplex PCR assay. In TCRdb, the immuneACCESS table is reduced to in-frame sequences with V and J assigned. These tables do not hold every clone; where another copy was compared, an unresolved V gene accounts for under half, and the others remain unexplained. Across this sample there are around 110,000 clones, with around 85% seen only once. The ten biggest clones cover approximately 4% of the sample. The time point label here, explained by the study, means: baseline before first vaccination. The meaning of the sample's treatment or condition label: meningococcal conjugate vaccine given as trial control. The sequencing used peripheral blood, collected on day 0 of MenACWY control vaccination. The source of these receptors is an adult in good health.

This chain uses TRBV6-1 with TRBJ1-1, with unresolved D. In germline, CDR1 is MNHNS, CDR2 SASEGT. The V end lost 1 base, the J end lost 0 bases, and 12 bases lay between the germline ends. The length of the CDR3 is 16 residues. The CDR3 sequence: CASSEGEQSMNTEAFF. Here the CDR3 DNA reads TGTGCCAGCAGTGAAGGGGAACAGTCAATGAACACTGAAGCTTTCTTT.

The CDR3: CASSLIGPGETQYF. For the CDR3, the DNA is TGTGCCAGCAGCTTAATAGGTCCCGGGGAGACCCAGTACTTC. This sequence joins TRBV13 and TRBJ2-5; D ambiguous. Germline V lookup: CDR1 PRHDT, CDR2 FYEKMQ (reference sequence). The V gene lost 2 bases and the J gene lost 5 bases, with 12 bases spanning the gap. The CDR3 loop spans 14 amino acids.

The chain employs TRBV28 and TRBJ1-2, with 10 bases identical to TRBD1. Per the germline V gene, CDR1 is MDHEN and CDR2 is SYDVKM. V shed 6 bases and J 7 bases; nucleotides not matched to a gene: 14. The CDR3 totals 16 residues. The CDR3 spells CASRLHPGQGGFGYTF. CDR3 coding DNA: TGTGCCAGCAGATTGCACCCCGGACAGGGGGGGTTTGGCTACACCTTC.

The V and J genes are TRBV6-1 and TRBJ2-1, with D tentatively TRBD1 (5 bases). Trimming left V 3 bases short and J 3 bases short, with 9 bases between. Germline V lookup: CDR1 MNHNS, CDR2 SASEGT. The CDR3 length is 14 residues. CDR3 in DNA: TGTGCCAGCAGTGAGACAGAAAACTACAATGAGCAGTTCTTC. The encoded protein is CASSETENYNEQFF.